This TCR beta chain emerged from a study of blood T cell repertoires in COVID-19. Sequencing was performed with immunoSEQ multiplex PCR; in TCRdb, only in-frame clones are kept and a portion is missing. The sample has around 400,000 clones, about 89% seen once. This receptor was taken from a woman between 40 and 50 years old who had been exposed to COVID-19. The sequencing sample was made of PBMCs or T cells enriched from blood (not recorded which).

This CDR3 is CASSSDRNNYGYTF. The CDR3 DNA follows: TGTGCCAGCAGCTCAGACAGAAATAACTATGGCTACACCTTC. The rearrangement uses TRBV5-4 and TRBJ1-2; D perhaps matches TRBD1 (5 bases). The CDR3 sequence is 14 residues long. Trimming took 3 bases from V and 1 from J, leaving 10 bases between them. Germline V gene data show CDR1 as SGHNT and CDR2 as YYREEE (reference sequence).